This TCR beta chain was identified during a study of OX40 agonist ivuxolimab in advanced cancers. Study-wide context: Patients were roughly 81% male with ages roughly 20 to 90, mean around 61. Checkpoint inhibitors had been given previously to about 38% of patients. Overall study results and limits: The average count of expanded clones was higher among CD8+ T cells than among CD4+. Among the lowest peripheral clonal expansion occurred in 0.1-3.0 mg/kg partial responders.

J gave up 3 bases and V 5 bases, and 8 bases lay outside the gene matches. The CDR3 contains 16 residues. Germline V lookup: CDR1 PRHDT, CDR2 FYEKMQ (reference sequence). Some clones are missing from TCRdb's copy, which holds only in-frame ones; the method was immunoSEQ multiplex PCR. Among more than 80,000 clones, more than 80% were seen once, and the ten largest hold 8.4%. Concerning this clone itself: The antigen remains undetermined.

This receptor was identified in an adult with an advanced solid tumor such as melanoma, head and neck, liver or kidney cancer. Specimen: CD4+ or CD8+ T cells sorted from blood, collected in a trial of the OX40 agonist ivuxolimab. This chain uses TRBV13 with TRBJ2-1; the match to TRBD1 covers 9 bases. CDR3: CASSPAGQGIYNEQFF. The CDR3, as DNA: TGTGCCAGCAGCCCAGCGGGACAGGGCATCTACAATGAGCAGTTCTTC. The full variable domain, in which reference TRBV13 and TRBJ2-1 provide the parts outside the CDR3, is AAGVIQSPRHLIKEKRETATLKCYPIPRHDTVYWYQQGPGQDPQFLISFYEKMQSDKGSIPDRFSAQQFSDYHSELNMSSLELGDSALYFCASSPAGQGIYNEQFFGPGTRLTVL.